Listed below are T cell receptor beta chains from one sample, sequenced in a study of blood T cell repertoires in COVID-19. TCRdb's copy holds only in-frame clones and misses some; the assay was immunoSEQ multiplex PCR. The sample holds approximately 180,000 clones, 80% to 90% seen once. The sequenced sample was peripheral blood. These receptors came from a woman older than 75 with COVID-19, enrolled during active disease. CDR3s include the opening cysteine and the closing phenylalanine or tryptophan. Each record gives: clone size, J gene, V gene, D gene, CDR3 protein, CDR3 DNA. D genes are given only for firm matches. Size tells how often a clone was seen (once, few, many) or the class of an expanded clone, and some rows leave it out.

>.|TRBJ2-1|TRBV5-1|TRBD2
CASSYSGSPNEQFF
TGCGCCAGCAGCTATAGCGGGAGCCCCAATGAGCAGTTCTTC
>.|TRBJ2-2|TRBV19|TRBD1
CASSPGTGTVWVAGELFF
TGTGCCAGTAGTCCCGGGACAGGGACGGTCTGGGTGGCCGGGGAGCTGTTTTTT
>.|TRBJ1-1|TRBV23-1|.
CASSQFLSGHTEAFF
TGCGCCAGCAGTCAATTTCTGTCAGGGCACACTGAAGCTTTCTTT
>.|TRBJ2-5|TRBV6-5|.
CASSPLRGSDTQYF
TGTGCCAGCAGCCCCCTCCGGGGGTCCGACACCCAGTACTTC
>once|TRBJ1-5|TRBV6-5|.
CASSPRGRGQPQHF
TGTGCCAGCAGTCCCCGGGGGAGGGGTCAGCCCCAGCATTTT
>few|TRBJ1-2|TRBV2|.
CASSGLRGSLYGYTF
TGTGCCAGCAGTGGTCTCAGGGGAAGCTTATATGGCTACACCTTC
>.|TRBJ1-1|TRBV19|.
CASSIDTGITEAFF
TGTGCCAGTAGTATAGATACAGGGATCACTGAAGCTTTCTTT
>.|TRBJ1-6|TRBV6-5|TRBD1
CASSYSTTGGSPLHF
TGTGCCAGCAGTTACTCGACGACAGGGGGTTCACCCCTCCACTTT
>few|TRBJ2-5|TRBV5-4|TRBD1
CASSLKGADETQYF
TGTGCCAGCAGCTTGAAGGGGGCCGATGAGACCCAGTACTTC
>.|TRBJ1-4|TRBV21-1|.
CASSKGRTPIGEKLFF
TGTGCCAGCAGCAAAGGCCGGACTCCCATAGGGGAAAAACTGTTTTTT
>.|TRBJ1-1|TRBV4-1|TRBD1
CASSQTPTGAQSTEAFF
TGCGCCAGCAGCCAAACTCCGACAGGGGCGCAGTCCACTGAAGCTTTCTTT
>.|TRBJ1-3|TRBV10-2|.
CASSTGNGNTIYF
TGCGCCAGCTCAACCGGGAACGGAAACACCATATATTTT
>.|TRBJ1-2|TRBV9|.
CASSVGQRYGYTF
TGTGCCAGCAGCGTAGGACAGCGATATGGCTACACCTTC
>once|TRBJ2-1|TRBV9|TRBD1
CASSLRGDRANEQFF
TGTGCCAGCAGCCTAAGAGGGGACAGGGCCAATGAGCAGTTCTTC
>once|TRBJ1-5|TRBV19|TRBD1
CASSTTGQGGGNQPQHF
TGTGCCAGTAGCACCACGGGACAGGGGGGTGGCAATCAGCCCCAGCATTTT